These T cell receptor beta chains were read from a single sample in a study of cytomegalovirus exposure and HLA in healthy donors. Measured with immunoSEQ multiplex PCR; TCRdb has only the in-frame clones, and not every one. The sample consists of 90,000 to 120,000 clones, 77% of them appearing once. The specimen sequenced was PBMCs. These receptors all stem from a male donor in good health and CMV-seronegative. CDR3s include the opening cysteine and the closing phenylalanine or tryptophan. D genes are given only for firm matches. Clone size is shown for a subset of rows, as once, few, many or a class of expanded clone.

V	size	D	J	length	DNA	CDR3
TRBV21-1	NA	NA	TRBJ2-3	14	TGTGCCAGCAGCAAAGGACCTGAGGGAGATACGCAGTATTTT	CASSKGPEGDTQYF
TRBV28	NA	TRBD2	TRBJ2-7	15	TGTGCCAGCAGTTCCGAGGGACTAGCGGCCTACGAGCAGTACTTC	CASSSEGLAAYEQYF
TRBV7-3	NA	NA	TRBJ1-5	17	TGTGCCAGCAGCCCTAGTATTGGCCCCAGGGTAGGACAGCCCCAGCATTTT	CASSPSIGPRVGQPQHF
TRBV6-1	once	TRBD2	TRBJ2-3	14	TGTGCCAGCATCAGGCTAGCGGTCACAGATACGCAGTATTTT	CASIRLAVTDTQYF
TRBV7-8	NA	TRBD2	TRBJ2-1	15	TGTGCCAGCAGCTCCGGACTAGAGGTCTACAATGAGCAGTTCTTC	CASSSGLEVYNEQFF
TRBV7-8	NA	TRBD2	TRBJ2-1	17	TGTGCCAGCAGCCCCCGACTAGCGGATTCGGGCTACAATGAGCAGTTCTTC	CASSPRLADSGYNEQFF
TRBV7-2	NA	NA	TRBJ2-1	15	TGTGCCAGCAGCTTACAGGGAAAAGGCTCCAATGAGCAGTTCTTC	CASSLQGKGSNEQFF
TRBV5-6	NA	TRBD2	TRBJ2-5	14	TGTGCCAGCAGCACCGGGACTACTCAAGAGACCCAGTACTTC	CASSTGTTQETQYF
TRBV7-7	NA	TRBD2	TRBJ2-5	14	TGTGCCAGCAGCCTAGCGGGACTCCAAGAGACCCAGTACTTC	CASSLAGLQETQYF
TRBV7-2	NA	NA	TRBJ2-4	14	TGTGCCAGCACGGATAGGGACAACAAAAACATTCAGTACTTC	CASTDRDNKNIQYF
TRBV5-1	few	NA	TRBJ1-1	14	TGCGCCAGCAGCTTGCGTGAATCCGCGGGATTGACTTTCTTT	CASSLRESAGLTFF
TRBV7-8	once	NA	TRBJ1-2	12	TGTGCCAGCAGCTTAGCGCGGGGGGGCTACACCTTC	CASSLARGGYTF
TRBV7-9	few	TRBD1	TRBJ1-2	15	TGTGCCAGCAGCCCCGGGACAGGGGAAATATATGGCTACACCTTC	CASSPGTGEIYGYTF
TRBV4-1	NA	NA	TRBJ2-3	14	TGCGCCAGCAGCCAAGATACGAGGACAGATACGCAGTATTTT	CASSQDTRTDTQYF
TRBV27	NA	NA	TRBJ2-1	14	TGTGCCAGCAGTTTATCGAACTCCCACAATGAGCAGTTCTTC	CASSLSNSHNEQFF
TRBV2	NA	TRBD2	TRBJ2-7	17	TGTGCCAGCAGTGAGCTACGCGGGAGTCCCGGATTGTACGAGCAGTACTTC	CASSELRGSPGLYEQYF
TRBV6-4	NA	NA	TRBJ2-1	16	TGTGCCAGCAGTGTAGTGGGGGGTGCCACTTTCAATGAGCAGTTCTTC	CASSVVGGATFNEQFF
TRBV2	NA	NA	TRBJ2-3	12	TGTGCCAGCACAGTAAGCACAGATACGCAGTATTTT	CASTVSTDTQYF
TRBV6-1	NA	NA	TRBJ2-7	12	TGTGCCAGCAGTTCGAACAGCTACGAGCAGTACTTC	CASSSNSYEQYF
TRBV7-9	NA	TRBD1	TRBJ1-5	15	TGTGCCAGCAGCTTAGGACAGGGGGACAATCAGCCCCAGCATTTT	CASSLGQGDNQPQHF
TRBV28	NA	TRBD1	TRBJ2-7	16	TGTGCCAGCAGTTCGCCACGGGGACAGGGTGGGTACGAGCAGTACTTC	CASSSPRGQGGYEQYF
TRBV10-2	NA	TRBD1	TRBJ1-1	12	TGCGCCAGCATCGGGACAGGCACTGAAGCTTTCTTT	CASIGTGTEAFF
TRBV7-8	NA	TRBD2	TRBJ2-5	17	TGTGCCAGCAGACCCGACCGAACAACTAGCGACCAAGAGACCCAGTACTTC	CASRPDRTTSDQETQYF
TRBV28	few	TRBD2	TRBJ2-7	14	TGTGCCAGCACCTCGGGAGGGCCCACTAGCGAGCAGTACTTC	CASTSGGPTSEQYF
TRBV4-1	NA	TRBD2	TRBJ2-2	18	TGCGCCAGCAGCCCTCAGGGCCTAGCGGGAGCGGGCACCGGGGAGCTGTTTTTT	CASSPQGLAGAGTGELFF
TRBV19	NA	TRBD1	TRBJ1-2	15	TGTGCCAGTAGTCCTATTTACAGGGGAAACTATGGCTACACCTTC	CASSPIYRGNYGYTF
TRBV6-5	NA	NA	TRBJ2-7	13	TGTGCCAGCAGTTACAGAGTTGACTACGAGCAGTACTTC	CASSYRVDYEQYF
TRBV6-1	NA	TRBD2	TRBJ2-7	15	TGTGCCAGCAGTGAGCGGTCGGGGGGATCCTACGAGCAGTACTTC	CASSERSGGSYEQYF
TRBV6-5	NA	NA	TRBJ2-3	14	TGTGCCAGCAGCTCCCCGCGAGGCCCAGATACGCAGTATTTT	CASSSPRGPDTQYF
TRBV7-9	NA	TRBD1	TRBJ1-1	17	TGTGCCAGCAGCTCGAGATTTCTGACAGGGGGCTTGACTGAAGCTTTCTTT	CASSSRFLTGGLTEAFF
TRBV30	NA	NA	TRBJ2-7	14	TGTGCCTGGAGTGTAGGCGGGGCCCTCAGCGAGCAGTACTTC	CAWSVGGALSEQYF
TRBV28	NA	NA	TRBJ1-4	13	TGTGCCAGCAGTTCAGTTACTAATGAAAAACTGTTTTTT	CASSSVTNEKLFF
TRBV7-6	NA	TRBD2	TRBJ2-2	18	TGTGCCAGCAGCTCTACTAGCGGGCAACTAATTAACACCGGGGAGCTGTTTTTT	CASSSTSGQLINTGELFF
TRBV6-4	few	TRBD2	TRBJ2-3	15	TGTGCCAGCAGTGACGAACTAGCGGGAGGAGATACGCAGTATTTT	CASSDELAGGDTQYF
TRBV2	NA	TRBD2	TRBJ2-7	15	TGTGCCAGCAGTGATGCACTAGCGGGAGGAAGGGTGCAGTACTTC	CASSDALAGGRVQYF
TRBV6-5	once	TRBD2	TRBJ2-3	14	TGTGCCAGCAGTTACAAGGAGCGGGGCTTGACGCAGTATTTT	CASSYKERGLTQYF
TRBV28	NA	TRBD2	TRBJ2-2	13	TGTGCCAGCAGACCCGGGGGGACCGGGGAGCTGTTTTTT	CASRPGGTGELFF
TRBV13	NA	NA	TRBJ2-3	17	TGTGCCAGCGAGCGGGCTCCTCCATCTCTTAGCACAGATACGCAGTATTTT	CASERAPPSLSTDTQYF
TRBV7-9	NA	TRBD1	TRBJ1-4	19	TGTGCCAGCAGCTTAGGGGTTCCGGGACAGGCCCCCGTTAATGAAAAACTGTTTTTT	CASSLGVPGQAPVNEKLFF
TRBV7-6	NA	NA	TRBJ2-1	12	TGTGCCAGCAGCAGAACATGGAATGAGCAGTTCTTC	CASSRTWNEQFF
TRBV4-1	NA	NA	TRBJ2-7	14	TGCGCCAGCAGCCAACAGACAGGTTCCTACGAGCAGTACTTC	CASSQQTGSYEQYF